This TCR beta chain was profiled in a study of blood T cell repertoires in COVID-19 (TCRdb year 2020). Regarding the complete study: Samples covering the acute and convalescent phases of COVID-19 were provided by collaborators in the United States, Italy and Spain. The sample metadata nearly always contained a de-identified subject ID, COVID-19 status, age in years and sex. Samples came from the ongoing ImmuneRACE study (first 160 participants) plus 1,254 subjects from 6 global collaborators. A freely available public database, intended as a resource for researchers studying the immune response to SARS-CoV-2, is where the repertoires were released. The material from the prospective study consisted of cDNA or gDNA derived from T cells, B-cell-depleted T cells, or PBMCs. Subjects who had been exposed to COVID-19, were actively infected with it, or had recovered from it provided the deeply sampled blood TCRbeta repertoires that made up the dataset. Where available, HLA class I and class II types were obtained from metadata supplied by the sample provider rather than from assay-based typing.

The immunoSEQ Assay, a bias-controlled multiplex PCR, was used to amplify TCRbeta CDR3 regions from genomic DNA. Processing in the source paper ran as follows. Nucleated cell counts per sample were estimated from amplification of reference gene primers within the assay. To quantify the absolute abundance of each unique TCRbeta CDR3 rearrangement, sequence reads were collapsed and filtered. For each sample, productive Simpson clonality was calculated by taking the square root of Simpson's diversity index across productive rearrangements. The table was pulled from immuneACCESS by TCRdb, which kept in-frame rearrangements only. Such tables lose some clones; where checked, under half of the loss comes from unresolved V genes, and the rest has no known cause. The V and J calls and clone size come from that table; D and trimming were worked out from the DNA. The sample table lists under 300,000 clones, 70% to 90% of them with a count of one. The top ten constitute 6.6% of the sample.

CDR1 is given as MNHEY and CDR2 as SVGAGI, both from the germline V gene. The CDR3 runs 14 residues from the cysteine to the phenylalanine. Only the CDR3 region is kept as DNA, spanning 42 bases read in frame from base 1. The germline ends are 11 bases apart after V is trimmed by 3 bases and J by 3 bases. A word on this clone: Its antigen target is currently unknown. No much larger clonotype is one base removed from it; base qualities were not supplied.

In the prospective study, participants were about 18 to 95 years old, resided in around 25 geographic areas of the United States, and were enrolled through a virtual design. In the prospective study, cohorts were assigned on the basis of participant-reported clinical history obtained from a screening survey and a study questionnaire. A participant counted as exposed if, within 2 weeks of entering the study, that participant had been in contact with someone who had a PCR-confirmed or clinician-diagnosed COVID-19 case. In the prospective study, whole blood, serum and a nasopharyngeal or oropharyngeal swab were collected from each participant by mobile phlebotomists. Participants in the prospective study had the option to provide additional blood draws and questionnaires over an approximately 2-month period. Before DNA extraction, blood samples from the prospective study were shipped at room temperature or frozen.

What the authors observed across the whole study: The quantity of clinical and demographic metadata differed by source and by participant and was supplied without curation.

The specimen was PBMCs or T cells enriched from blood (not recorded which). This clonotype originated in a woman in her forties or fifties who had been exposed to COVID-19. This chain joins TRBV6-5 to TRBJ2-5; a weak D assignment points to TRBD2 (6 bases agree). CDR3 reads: CASSYLGRKETQYF. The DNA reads TGTGCCAGCAGTTATTTGGGGAGGAAAGAGACCCAGTACTTC.